This entry concerns a single T cell receptor beta chain. Its target is unknown. This sample is part of a study of CD8 T cells in ankylosing spondylitis. Germline assignment: CDR1 KGHDR and CDR2 SFDVKD. The CDR3 covers 14 residues. The junction had 5 bases not matched to a gene; V was cut back by 2 bases and J by 6 bases. The study, taken as a whole, reports: A TCR beta motif of several highly homologous variants seemed to mark ankylosing spondylitis blood. Prior literature has documented some motif variants in synovial fluid and blood from reactive arthritis.

Using quantitative 5'-RACE with molecular barcodes, the authors made TCR beta libraries. TCRdb passed the 5' RACE reads through MiXCR, listing each CDR3 protein once. This sample has hundreds of thousands of distinct CDR3 sequences, with roughly 12% found just once. Sequenced: blood, either unsorted or a sorted T cell fraction (not recorded which). This TCR was sampled from a male donor with ankylosing spondylitis. The genes are TRBV24-1 and TRBJ1-1, with TRBD1 matching 7 bases. The CDR3 nucleotides read TGTGCCACCAGTGATTCAAGGGGGCGACCTGAAGCTTTCTTT. Amino acids: CATSDSRGRPEAFF.